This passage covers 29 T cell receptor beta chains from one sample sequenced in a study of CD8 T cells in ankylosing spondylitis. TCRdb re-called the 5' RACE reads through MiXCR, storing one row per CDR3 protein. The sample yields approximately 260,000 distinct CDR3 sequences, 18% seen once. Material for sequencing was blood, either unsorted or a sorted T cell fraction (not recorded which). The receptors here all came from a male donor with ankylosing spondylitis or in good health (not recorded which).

CDR3: CSALQGAAGELFF. The CDR3 region has the DNA TGCAGCGCCCTACAGGGGGCGGCCGGGGAGCTGTTTTTT. The chain uses TRBV29-1 and TRBJ2-2; 9 bases match TRBD1. This CDR3 has 13 amino acids. Germline CDR1 is SQVTM and CDR2 is ANQGSEA. V was pared by 7 bases and J by 6 bases, with 6 bases of the junction left unmatched.

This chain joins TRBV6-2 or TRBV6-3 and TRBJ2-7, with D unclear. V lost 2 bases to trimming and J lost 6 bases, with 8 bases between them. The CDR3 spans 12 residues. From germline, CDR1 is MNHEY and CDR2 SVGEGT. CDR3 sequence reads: CASSYQDLEQYF. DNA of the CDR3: TGTGCCAGCAGTTACCAGGATCTCGAGCAGTACTTC.

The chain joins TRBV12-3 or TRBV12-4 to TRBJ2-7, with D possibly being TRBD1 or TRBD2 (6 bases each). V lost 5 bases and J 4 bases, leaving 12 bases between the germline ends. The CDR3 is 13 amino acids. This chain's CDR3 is CASSIRGGYEQYF. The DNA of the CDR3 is TGTGCCAGCAGTATCAGGGGAGGATACGAGCAGTACTTC.

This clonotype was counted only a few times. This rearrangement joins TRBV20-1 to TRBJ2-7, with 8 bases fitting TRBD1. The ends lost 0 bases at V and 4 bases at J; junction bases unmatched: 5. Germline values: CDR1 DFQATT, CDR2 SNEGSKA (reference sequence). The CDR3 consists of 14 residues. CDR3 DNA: TGCAGTGCTAGAGATACACAGGGGGTTTACGAGCAGTACTTC. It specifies CSARDTQGVYEQYF.

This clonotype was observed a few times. CDR3 coding DNA: TGTGCCAGCTGCGAAAGGTCCCTAGCGCCGAATGAGCAGTTCTTC. This encodes CASCERSLAPNEQFF. This chain uses TRBV12-3 or TRBV12-4 with TRBJ2-1, with D possibly being TRBD2 (6 bases). V shed 8 bases and J shed 7 bases, with 21 bases lying between them. The CDR3 spans 15 residues.

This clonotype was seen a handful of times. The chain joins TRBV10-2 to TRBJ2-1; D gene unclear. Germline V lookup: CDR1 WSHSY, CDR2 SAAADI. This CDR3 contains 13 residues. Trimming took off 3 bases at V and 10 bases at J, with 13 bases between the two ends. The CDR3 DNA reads TGCGCCAGCAGTGAAGTGGGCCCCGGCGAGCAGTTCTTC. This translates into CASSEVGPGEQFF.

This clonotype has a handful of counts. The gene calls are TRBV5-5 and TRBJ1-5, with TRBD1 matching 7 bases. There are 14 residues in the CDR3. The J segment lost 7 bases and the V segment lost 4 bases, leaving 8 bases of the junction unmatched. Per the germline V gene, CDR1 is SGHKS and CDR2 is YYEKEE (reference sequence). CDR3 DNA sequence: TGTGCCAGCAGCCATTACGGCAGGGGGCAGCCCCAGCATTTT. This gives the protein CASSHYGRGQPQHF.

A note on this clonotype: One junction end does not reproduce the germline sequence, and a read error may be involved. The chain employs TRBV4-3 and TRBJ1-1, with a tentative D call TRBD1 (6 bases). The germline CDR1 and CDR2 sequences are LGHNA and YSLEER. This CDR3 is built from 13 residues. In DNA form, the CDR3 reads TGCGCCTGCAGCCAAGCCAGGGGCACTGAAGCTTTCTTT. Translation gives CACSQARGTEAFF.

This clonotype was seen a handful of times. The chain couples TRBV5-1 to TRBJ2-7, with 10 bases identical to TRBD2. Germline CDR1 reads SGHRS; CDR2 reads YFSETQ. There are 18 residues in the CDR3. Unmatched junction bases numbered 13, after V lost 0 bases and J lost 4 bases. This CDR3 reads CASSLVPVRGLATYEQYF. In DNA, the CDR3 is TGCGCCAGCAGCTTGGTGCCAGTTCGGGGACTAGCGACGTACGAGCAGTACTTC.

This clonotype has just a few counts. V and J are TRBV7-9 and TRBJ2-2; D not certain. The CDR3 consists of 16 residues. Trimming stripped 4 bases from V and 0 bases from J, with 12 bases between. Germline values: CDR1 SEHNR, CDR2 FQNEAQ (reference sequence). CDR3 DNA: TGTGCCAGCAGCTCTGAAAGCGAGGCGAACACCGGGGAGCTGTTTTTT. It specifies CASSSESEANTGELFF.

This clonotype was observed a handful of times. In DNA, the CDR3 is TGCAGTGCTAGGTCCCTAGCGGGAGATTTCAATGAGCAGTTCTTC. Amino acid sequence: CSARSLAGDFNEQFF. J is TRBJ2-1 and V is TRBV20-1; 10 bases align to TRBD2. Germline CDR1 and CDR2: DFQATT and SNEGSKA (reference sequence). The CDR3 has 15 amino acids. V lost 3 bases, J lost 6 bases, and 8 bases stayed unmatched.

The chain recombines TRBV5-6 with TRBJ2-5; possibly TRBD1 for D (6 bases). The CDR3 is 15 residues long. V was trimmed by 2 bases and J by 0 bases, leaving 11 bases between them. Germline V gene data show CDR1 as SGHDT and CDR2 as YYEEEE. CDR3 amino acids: CASSFGWTDQETQYF. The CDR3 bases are TGTGCCAGCAGCTTTGGATGGACAGACCAAGAGACCCAGTACTTC.

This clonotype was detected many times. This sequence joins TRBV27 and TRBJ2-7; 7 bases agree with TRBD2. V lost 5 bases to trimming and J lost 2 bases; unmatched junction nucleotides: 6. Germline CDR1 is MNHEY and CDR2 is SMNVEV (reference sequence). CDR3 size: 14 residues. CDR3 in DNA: TGTGCCAGCAGTACCAGACTAGCCCCCTACGAGCAGTACTTC. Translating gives CASSTRLAPYEQYF.

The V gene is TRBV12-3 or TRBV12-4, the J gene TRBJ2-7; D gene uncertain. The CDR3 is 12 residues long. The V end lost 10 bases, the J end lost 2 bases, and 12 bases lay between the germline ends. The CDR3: CATGPGAYEQYF. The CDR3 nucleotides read TGTGCCACCGGACCTGGTGCCTACGAGCAGTACTTC.

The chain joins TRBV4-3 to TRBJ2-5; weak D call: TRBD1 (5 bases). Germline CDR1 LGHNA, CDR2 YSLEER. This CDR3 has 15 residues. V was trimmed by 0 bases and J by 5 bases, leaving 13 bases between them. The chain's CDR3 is CASSQDFDSHETQYF. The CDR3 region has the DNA TGCGCCAGCAGCCAAGATTTTGACAGCCACGAGACCCAGTACTTC.

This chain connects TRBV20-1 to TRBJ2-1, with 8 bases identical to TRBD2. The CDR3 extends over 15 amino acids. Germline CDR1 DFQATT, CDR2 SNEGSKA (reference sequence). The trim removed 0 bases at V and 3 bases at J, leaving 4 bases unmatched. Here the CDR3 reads CSARDQRESYNEQFF. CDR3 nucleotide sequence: TGCAGTGCTAGAGACCAGCGGGAGAGCTACAATGAGCAGTTCTTC.

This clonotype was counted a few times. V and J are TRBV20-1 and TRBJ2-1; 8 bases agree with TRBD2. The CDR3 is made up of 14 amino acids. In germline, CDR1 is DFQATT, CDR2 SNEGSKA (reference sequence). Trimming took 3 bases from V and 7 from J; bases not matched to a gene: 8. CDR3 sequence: CSARDPGTSNEQFF. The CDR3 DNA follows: TGCAGTGCTAGGGACCCCGGGACTAGTAATGAGCAGTTCTTC.

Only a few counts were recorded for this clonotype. This chain's CDR3 is CASSQDWDDRSDYEQYF. The CDR3, as DNA: TGTGCCAGCAGCCAAGATTGGGACGACCGCAGCGACTACGAGCAGTACTTC. V and J are TRBV4-2 and TRBJ2-7; D tentatively fits TRBD1 or TRBD2 (5 bases each). Germline lookup yields CDR1 LGHNA and CDR2 YNFKEQ. The ends were cut back, 0 bases at V and 3 bases at J, with 18 bases in the middle. There are 17 residues in the CDR3.

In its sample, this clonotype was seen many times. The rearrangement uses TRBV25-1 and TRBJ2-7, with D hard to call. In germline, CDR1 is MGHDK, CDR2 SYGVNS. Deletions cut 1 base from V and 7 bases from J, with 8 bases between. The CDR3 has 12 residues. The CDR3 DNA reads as TGTGCCAGCAGTGAATTGGGAAGGGAGCAGTACTTC. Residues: CASSELGREQYF.

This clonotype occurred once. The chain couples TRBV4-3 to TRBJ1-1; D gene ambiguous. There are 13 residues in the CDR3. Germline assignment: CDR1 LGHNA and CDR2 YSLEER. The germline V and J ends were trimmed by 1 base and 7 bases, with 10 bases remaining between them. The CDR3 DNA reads TGCGCCAGCAGCCAAGCGAGGGAGCTTGAAGCTTTCTTT. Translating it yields CASSQARELEAFF.

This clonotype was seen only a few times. The CDR3 protein is CASSWRTGAYEQYF. The CDR3 nucleotides are TGCGCCAGCAGCTGGAGGACAGGGGCCTACGAGCAGTACTTC. The rearrangement uses TRBV5-1 and TRBJ2-7, with 9 bases identical to TRBD1. The CDR3 is 14 residues long. CDR1 SGHRS and CDR2 YFSETQ come from the germline V gene. J gave up 2 bases and V 3 bases, and 3 bases lay outside the gene matches.

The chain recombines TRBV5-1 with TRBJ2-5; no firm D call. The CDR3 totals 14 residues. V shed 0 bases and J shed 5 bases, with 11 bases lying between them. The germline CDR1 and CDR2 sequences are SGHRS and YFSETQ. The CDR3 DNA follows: TGCGCCAGCAGCTTGGAGGGCATGTGGGAGACCCAGTACTTC. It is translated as CASSLEGMWETQYF.

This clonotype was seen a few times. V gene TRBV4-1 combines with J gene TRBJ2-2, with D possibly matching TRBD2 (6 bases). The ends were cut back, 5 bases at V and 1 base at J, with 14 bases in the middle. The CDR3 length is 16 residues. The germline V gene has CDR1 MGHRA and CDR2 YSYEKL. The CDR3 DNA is TGCGCCAGCAGCTTGTCCGGGACTTTGAACACCGGGGAGCTGTTTTTT. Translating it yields CASSLSGTLNTGELFF.

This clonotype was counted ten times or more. CDR3 protein: CASSLGQGSYNSPLHF. The CDR3 DNA follows: TGTGCCAGCAGCTTGGGACAGGGGTCCTATAATTCACCCCTCCACTTT. The rearrangement joins TRBV5-8 to TRBJ1-6; TRBD1 matches 8 bases. This CDR3 has 16 amino acids. The J segment lost 1 base and the V segment lost 0 bases, leaving 0 bases of the junction unmatched. The V gene's germline CDR1 is SGHTS and CDR2 YDEGEE.

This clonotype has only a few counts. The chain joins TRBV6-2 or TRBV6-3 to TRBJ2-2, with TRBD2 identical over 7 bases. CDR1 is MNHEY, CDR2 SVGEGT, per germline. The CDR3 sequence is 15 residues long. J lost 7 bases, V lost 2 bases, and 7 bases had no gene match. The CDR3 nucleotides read TGTGCCAGCAGTTACAGACTAGCATTTGGCGGGGAGCTGTTTTTT. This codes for CASSYRLAFGGELFF.

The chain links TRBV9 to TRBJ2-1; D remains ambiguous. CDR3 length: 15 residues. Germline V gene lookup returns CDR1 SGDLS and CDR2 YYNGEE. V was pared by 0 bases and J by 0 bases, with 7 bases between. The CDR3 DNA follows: TGTGCCAGCAGCGTAGGTTGGAGCTCCTACAATGAGCAGTTCTTC. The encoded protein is CASSVGWSSYNEQFF.

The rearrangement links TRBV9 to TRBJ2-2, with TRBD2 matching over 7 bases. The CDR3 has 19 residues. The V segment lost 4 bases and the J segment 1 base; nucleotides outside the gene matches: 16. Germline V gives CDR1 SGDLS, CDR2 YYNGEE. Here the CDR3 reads CASSPRLGLRTQNTGELFF. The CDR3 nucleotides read TGTGCCAGCAGCCCGCGATTGGGACTAAGGACCCAGAACACCGGGGAGCTGTTTTTT.

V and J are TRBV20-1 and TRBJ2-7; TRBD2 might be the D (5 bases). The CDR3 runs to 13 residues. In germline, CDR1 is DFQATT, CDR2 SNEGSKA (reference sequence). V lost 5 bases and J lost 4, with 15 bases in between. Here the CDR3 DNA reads TGCAGTGCTCGCCCTCCGGAGGCGTACGAGCAGTACTTC. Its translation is CSARPPEAYEQYF.

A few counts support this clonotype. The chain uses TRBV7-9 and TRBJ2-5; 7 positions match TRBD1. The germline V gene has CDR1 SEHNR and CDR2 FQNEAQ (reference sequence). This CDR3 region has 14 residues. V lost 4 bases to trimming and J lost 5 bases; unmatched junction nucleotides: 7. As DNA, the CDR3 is TGTGCCAGCAGCTCCCGGGACAGCTCGGAGACCCAGTACTTC. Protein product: CASSSRDSSETQYF.